One sample yielded the 15 T cell receptor beta chains listed below, sequenced in a study of regulatory T cells in long-lasting Graves disease. Time point specified: newly diagnosed GD, antithyroid drugs for less than 3 months. With RNA extracted from PBMCs as input, the TCR library was made. Combining iRepertoire HTBI primers with Arm-PCR of CDR3 regions, the authors built TCR beta libraries. TCRdb recomputed calls from the multiplex PCR reads with MiXCR, one row per CDR3 protein. Among hundreds of thousands of distinct CDR3 sequences, 16% were seen once, and the ten largest hold 15% to 20%. These sequences were also reported in another study, on T cells in Graves' hyperthyroidism and ophthalmopathy.

This specimen consisted of peripheral blood mononuclear cells (PBMCs), obtained at new diagnosis, from a patient treated with antithyroid drugs. These receptor sequences come from a woman in her thirties with Graves disease.

This clonotype has at least ten counts. In DNA, the CDR3 is TGTGCCAGCAGGCGGGGGGGAACAGAAGCTTTCTTT. It codes for CASRRGGTEAFF. The chain is built from TRBV28 and TRBJ1-1, with D tentatively TRBD1 (5 bases). The CDR3 consists of 12 residues. The V end lost 6 bases, the J end lost 8 bases, and 13 bases lay between the germline ends. Germline lookup yields CDR1 MDHEN and CDR2 SYDVKM. Using reference TRBV28 and TRBJ1-1 for the parts outside the CDR3, the full variable domain is DVKVTQSSRYLVKRTGEKVFLECVQDMDHENMFWYRQDPGLGLRLIYFSYDVKMKEKGDIPEGYSVSREKKERFSLILESASTNQTSMYLCASRRGGTEAFFGQGTRLTVV.

This clonotype was observed many times. V gene TRBV12-3 or TRBV12-4 combines with J gene TRBJ1-5; 10 bases are a match to TRBD1. The CDR3 extends over 17 amino acids. Losses at the gene ends were 6 bases for V and 0 bases for J; bases not matched to a gene: 8. The CDR3 bases are TGTGCCAGCAGCCCAGGGACAGGGGTCTATAGCAATCAGCCCCAGCATTTT. This encodes CASSPGTGVYSNQPQHF.

The chain has TRBV3-1 and TRBJ2-2; D is perhaps TRBD2 (5 bases). CDR1 and CDR2 (germline): LGHDT, YNNKEL (reference sequence). The CDR3 runs to 14 residues. V shed 4 bases and J shed 2 bases, with 8 bases lying between them. The CDR3 nucleotides are TGTGCCAGCAGCCTCCGGACTAACACCGGGGAGCTGTTTTTT. Translating gives CASSLRTNTGELFF.

This rearrangement joins TRBV5-1 to TRBJ2-7; unclear D gene. In germline, CDR1 is SGHRS, CDR2 YFSETQ. The V end was cut by 0 bases, the J end by 3 bases, with 22 bases between. This CDR3 region has 18 residues. CDR3 in amino acids: CASSLAAFIVSGGYEQYF. CDR3 bases: TGCGCCAGCAGCTTGGCCGCATTTATTGTATCGGGCGGCTACGAGCAGTACTTC.

There are many counts of this clonotype. The chain couples TRBV7-8 to TRBJ2-3; 11 positions agree with TRBD2. The J call may be incorrect, as the DNA end agrees better with TRBJ2-7. From germline, CDR1 is SGHVS and CDR2 FQNEAQ. This CDR3 is 16 amino acids long. The CDR3 loop reads CASSLGLAGRIYEQYF. The CDR3 DNA sequence: TGTGCCAGCAGCTTAGGACTAGCGGGACGCATCTACGAGCAGTACTTC.

Regarding this clonotype: This sequence may be a read error, since a much larger clone differs from it by one base. The rearrangement links TRBV28 to TRBJ2-1; D may correspond to TRBD1 or TRBD2 (7 bases each). TRBJ2-4 explains the end of the DNA better; the J call may be wrong. Germline V CDR1 and CDR2: MDHEN, SYDVKM. The CDR3 extends over 16 amino acids. The CDR3 loop reads CAGSPWGGGVKNIQYF. As DNA, the CDR3 is TGTGCCGGCAGTCCCTGGGGAGGGGGCGTCAAAAACATTCAGTACTTC.

This clonotype was seen many times. The V and J genes are TRBV28 and TRBJ2-5; D is unresolved. Trimming pared 6 bases from V and 7 bases from J, leaving 15 bases between. CDR1 is MDHEN, CDR2 SYDVKM, per germline. The CDR3 runs to 13 residues. CDR3 amino acids: CASSLPGGRTQYF. CDR3 in DNA: TGTGCCAGCAGCCTGCCCGGTGGTCGGACCCAGTACTTC.

This clonotype was found many times. This CDR3 reads CSAYQTSGIYEQYF. The CDR3 DNA sequence: TGCAGTGCCTATCAGACTAGCGGGATTTACGAGCAGTACTTC. The chain has TRBV20-1 and TRBJ2-7, with 11 bases that match TRBD2. CDR3 length: 14 amino acids. V lost 6 bases, J lost 4 bases, and 8 bases stayed unmatched. Germline values: CDR1 DFQATT, CDR2 SNEGSKA (reference sequence).

This chain joins TRBV20-1 and TRBJ2-3; D not certain. Germline values: CDR1 DFQATT, CDR2 SNEGSKA (reference sequence). V lost 5 bases to trimming and J lost 6 bases, with 15 bases between them. CDR3 length: 13 residues. In DNA, the CDR3 is TGCAGTGCTGCTCAACCAGTGGGCGATACGCAGTATTTT. It codes for CSAAQPVGDTQYF.

V gene TRBV20-1 combines with J gene TRBJ1-5; TRBD1 matches 10 bases. V shed 6 bases and J 6 bases; nucleotides not matched to a gene: 11. The CDR3 length is 15 residues. The germline V gene has CDR1 DFQATT and CDR2 SNEGSKA (reference sequence). This CDR3 is CSAHNGQGGSQPQHF. In DNA, the CDR3 is TGCAGTGCCCACAACGGACAGGGGGGGAGTCAGCCCCAGCATTTT.

The sample holds many counts of this clonotype. The chain is built from TRBV28 and TRBJ1-2; 9 nucleotides match TRBD1. V gave up 2 bases and J gave up 4 bases; unmatched junction bases: 5. This CDR3 is 15 amino acids long. Germline CDR1 is MDHEN and CDR2 is SYDVKM. The CDR3 sequence is CASSLGDRVFYGYTF. Written as DNA, the CDR3 is TGTGCCAGCAGTTTAGGGGACAGGGTCTTCTATGGCTACACCTTC.

V usage is TRBV7-3 and J usage is TRBJ2-1; possibly TRBD1 for D (5 bases). CDR3 length: 13 residues. V lost 5 bases, J lost 9 bases, and 14 bases lay in between. Germline-derived CDR1 and CDR2 are SGHTA and FQGTGA. CDR3 loop: CASSRQTDGEQFF. The CDR3 region has the DNA TGTGCCAGCAGCCGTCAGACAGACGGTGAGCAGTTCTTC.

This clonotype was recorded at least ten times. This chain joins TRBV27 and TRBJ2-3; 8 bases fit TRBD1. Germline values: CDR1 MNHEY, CDR2 SMNVEV (reference sequence). This CDR3 has 16 amino acids. The trim removed 5 bases at V and 2 bases at J, leaving 9 bases unmatched. CDR3 in DNA: TGTGCCAGCAGTCCGCGGACAGGGATACTCACAGATACGCAGTATTTT. This codes for CASSPRTGILTDTQYF.

The sample holds a few counts of this clonotype. The rearrangement uses TRBV5-1 and TRBJ2-2; D gene unclear. V was pared by 7 bases and J by 0 bases, with 13 bases between. The germline CDR1 and CDR2 sequences are SGHRS and YFSETQ. CDR3 size: 15 residues. The CDR3 DNA follows: TGCGCCAGCCAGGTGGGGAATTCGAACACCGGGGAGCTGTTTTTT. Residues: CASQVGNSNTGELFF.

V and J are TRBV29-1 and TRBJ2-1; possibly TRBD1 for D (5 bases). The CDR3 loop spans 16 amino acids. In germline, CDR1 is SQVTM, CDR2 ANQGSEA. V was clipped by 6 bases and J by 1 base, with 19 bases between them. This chain's CDR3 is CSVLGVQSESYNEQFF. CDR3 sequence (DNA): TGCAGCGTCTTAGGGGTCCAGTCAGAATCCTACAATGAGCAGTTCTTC.